This entry concerns a single TCR beta chain. It has no known antigen specificity. Per-base qualities were not stored, and no clone one base away is much larger. PBMCs were isolated by Ficoll-Paque density gradient centrifugation. The data were taken from a study of T-cell memory formation after mild COVID-19 (dated by TCRdb to about 2021). Regarding the complete study: TCR sequence clusters from the two donors were largely donor specific. Longitudinal TCRalpha and TCRbeta repertoire sequencing tracked T-cell clones expanding and contracting after mild COVID-19 in two donors. Two young, previously healthy adult volunteers made up the cohort, one male and one female. Findings and caveats that apply to the study as a whole: From day 15 to 85, contracting clones showed balanced CD4/CD8 phenotypes, whereas a second wave of clones that expanded from day 15 to 37 leaned towards CD4+. Only a couple of mild cases were covered by the study, and larger cohorts that include severe cases with pre-infection samples were considered necessary. Contracting CD4+ clones were located mainly in the CM and EM memory subsets, whereas CD8+ clones were found to be enriched in EMRA. Some responding clones were found in pre-infection memory, which suggests that pre-existing cross-reactive memory T cells took part in the SARS-CoV-2 response. Whether the second-wave clones peaking on day 37 were SARS-CoV-2 specific was not confirmed.

Instrument on record: Illumina NovaSeq 6000. TCRalpha and TCRbeta cDNA libraries were constructed by 5'RACE with constant-segment primers, with sample barcodes and unique molecular identifiers being introduced. RNA was extracted from every sample with Trizol reagent. The libraries were amplified in two PCR steps, and the second step added a second sample barcode and Illumina TruSeq adapters. Sequencing of libraries was performed on an Illumina NovaSeq with 2 x 150 bp paired-end reads. Under the source paper's analysis protocol: With migec v1.2.7, reads were demultiplexed and then collapsed into UMI-guided consensus sequences. With mixcr v2.1.11, UMI consensuses were aligned to TRA and TRB V and J templates and assembled into clonotypes. A clonotype was counted as expanded or contracted only when both edgeR and NoisET called the clonotype significant, with the noise models trained on biological replicates. For edgeR calls, a false discovery rate-adjusted p below 0.01 and a log2 fold-change threshold of 1 were applied. As an exploratory analysis of dynamics, max-normalized trajectories of the 1000 most abundant clonotypes were examined by PCA with hierarchical clustering. Each responding clone was given a CD4 or CD8 phenotype based on the CD4+ and CD8+ repertoires, which had been sequenced separately. TCRdb trimmed the raw reads at Q25, called clones with MiXCR and kept productive beta chains. CDR3 protein sequences are deduplicated, and each keeps its most common genes and DNA. Clone size and V and J calls follow TCRdb, not the original study. This sample gives 100,000 to 150,000 distinct CDR3 sequences in total; less than 6.5% of them show up just once. Roughly 2.2% of the sample rests with the top ten.

The source of this sequence is an adult woman who had mild COVID-19 (a few samples of this study predate the infection). The sample titles of this study are shuffled in the database, so cell type and time point are left out; the donor was told from shared clones. The sequenced sample consisted of PBMCs or a T cell subset sorted from them (not recorded which).

CDR3 loop: CASSWSDGRTDTQYF. The bases read TGTGCCAGCAGCTGGTCGGACGGACGCACAGATACGCAGTATTTT. The rearranged segments are TRBV27 and TRBJ2-3; the D gene identity is not certain. Deletion took 6 bases off V and 1 base off J, with a span of 14 bases between the germline ends. CDR1 MNHEY and CDR2 SMNVEV were looked up in the germline V gene (reference sequence). From the cysteine through the phenylalanine, the CDR3 covers 15 amino acids. Of the read, only the CDR3 DNA is kept; its 45 bases are in frame from base 1.